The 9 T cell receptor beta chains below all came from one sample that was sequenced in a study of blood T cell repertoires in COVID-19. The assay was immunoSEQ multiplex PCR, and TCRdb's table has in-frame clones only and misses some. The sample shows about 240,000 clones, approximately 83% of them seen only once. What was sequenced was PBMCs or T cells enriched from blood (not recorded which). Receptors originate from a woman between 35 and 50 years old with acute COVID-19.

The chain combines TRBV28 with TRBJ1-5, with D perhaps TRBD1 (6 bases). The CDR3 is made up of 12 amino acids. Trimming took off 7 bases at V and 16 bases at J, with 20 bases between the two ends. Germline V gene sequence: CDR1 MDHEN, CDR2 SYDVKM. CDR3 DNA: TGTGCCAGCAACCCCGGGCCGGGACACTTTCATTTT. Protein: CASNPGPGHFHF.

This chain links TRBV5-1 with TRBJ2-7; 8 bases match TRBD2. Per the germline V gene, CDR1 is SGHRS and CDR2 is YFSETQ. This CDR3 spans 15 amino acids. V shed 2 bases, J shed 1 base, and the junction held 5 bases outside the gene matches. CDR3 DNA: TGCGCCAGCAGCTTTACTAGCGGTCCTTCCTACGAGCAGTACTTC. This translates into CASSFTSGPSYEQYF.

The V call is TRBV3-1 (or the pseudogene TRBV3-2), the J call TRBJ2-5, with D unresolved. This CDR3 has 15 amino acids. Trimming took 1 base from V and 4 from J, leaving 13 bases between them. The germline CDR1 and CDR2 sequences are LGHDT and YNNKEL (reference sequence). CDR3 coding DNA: TGTGCCAGCAGCCAAGGGGTCCAGGCCTTAGAGACCCAGTACTTC. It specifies CASSQGVQALETQYF.

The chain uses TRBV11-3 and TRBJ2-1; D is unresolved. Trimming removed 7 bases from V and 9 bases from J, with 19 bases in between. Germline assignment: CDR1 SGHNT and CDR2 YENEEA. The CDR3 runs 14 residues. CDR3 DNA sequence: TGTGCCAGCACGTTCTCGCCCTCTCTCGGTGAGCAGTTCTTC. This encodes CASTFSPSLGEQFF. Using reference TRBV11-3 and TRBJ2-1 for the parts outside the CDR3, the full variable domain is EAGVVQSPRYKIIEKKQPVAFWCNPISGHNTLYWYLQNLGQGPELLIRYENEEAVDDSQLPKDRFSAERLKGVDSTLKIQPAELGDSAVYLCASTFSPSLGEQFFGPGTRLTVL.

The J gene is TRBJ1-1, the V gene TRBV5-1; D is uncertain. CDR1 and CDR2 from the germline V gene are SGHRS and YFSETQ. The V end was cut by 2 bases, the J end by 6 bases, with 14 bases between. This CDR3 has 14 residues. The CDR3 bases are TGCGCCAGCAGCTTAGGAGGTCCGGGCCCTGAAGCTTTCTTT. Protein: CASSLGGPGPEAFF.

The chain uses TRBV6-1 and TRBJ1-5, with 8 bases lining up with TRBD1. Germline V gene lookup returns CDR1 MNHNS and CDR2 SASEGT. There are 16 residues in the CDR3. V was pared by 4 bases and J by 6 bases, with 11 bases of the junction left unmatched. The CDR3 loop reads CASSGSQGGGGQPQHF. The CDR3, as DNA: TGTGCCAGCAGTGGGTCACAGGGGGGCGGGGGTCAGCCCCAGCATTTT.

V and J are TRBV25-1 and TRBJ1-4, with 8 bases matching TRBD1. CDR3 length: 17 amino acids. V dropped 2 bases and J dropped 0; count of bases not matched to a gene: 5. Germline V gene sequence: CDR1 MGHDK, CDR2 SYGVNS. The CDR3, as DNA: TGTGCCAGCAGTGAAGGACAGGGAAAAGCAACTAATGAAAAACTGTTTTTT. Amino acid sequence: CASSEGQGKATNEKLFF.

This chain's CDR3 is CASSQGAGASGSYEQYF. The CDR3 bases are TGCGCCAGCAGCCAAGGCGCCGGGGCTAGCGGGAGTTACGAGCAGTACTTC. This chain connects TRBV4-1 to TRBJ2-7; TRBD2 aligns across 10 bases. Germline CDR1 reads MGHRA; CDR2 reads YSYEKL. CDR3 length: 17 amino acids. Trimming took 1 base from V and 4 from J; bases not matched to a gene: 10.

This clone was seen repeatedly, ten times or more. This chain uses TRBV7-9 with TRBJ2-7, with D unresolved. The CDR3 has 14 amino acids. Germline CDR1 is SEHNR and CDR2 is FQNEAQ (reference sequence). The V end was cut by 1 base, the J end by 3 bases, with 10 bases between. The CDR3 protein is CASSLGSRNYEQYF. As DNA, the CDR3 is TGTGCCAGCAGCTTAGGGTCCAGAAACTACGAGCAGTACTTC.